The rows below give T cell receptor beta chains drawn from one sample of a study of tumor-infiltrating lymphocytes in localized non-small cell lung cancer. Method: immunoSEQ multiplex PCR; TCRdb's copy keeps in-frame clones and lacks some. This sample has some 5,500 clones, with around 67% found just once. The sample taken for sequencing was uninvolved lung tissue not adjacent to the tumor. These receptors were collected from a human donor with non-small cell lung cancer. The CDR3 runs from the conserved cysteine through the conserved F or W. D genes are given only for firm matches. Clone size is stated in some rows and not others, as once, few, many or a class when expanded.

clone size: -
V gene: TRBV29-1
CDR3 length: 11
J gene: TRBJ2-4
D gene: -
CDR3 protein: CSVGDTAVQYF
CDR3 DNA: TGCAGCGTTGGGGACACTGCGGTTCAGTACTTC

clone size: -
V gene: TRBV7-2
CDR3 length: 13
J gene: TRBJ2-2
D gene: -
CDR3 protein: CASSLAGSGGLFF
CDR3 DNA: TGTGCCAGCAGCTTAGCGGGCAGCGGCGGGCTGTTTTTT

clone size: -
V gene: TRBV13
CDR3 length: 13
J gene: TRBJ2-3
D gene: -
CDR3 protein: CASSWQGTDTQYF
CDR3 DNA: TGTGCCAGCAGCTGGCAGGGAACAGATACGCAGTATTTT

clone size: -
V gene: TRBV25-1
CDR3 length: 14
J gene: TRBJ2-1
D gene: -
CDR3 protein: CASSDLSSYNEQFF
CDR3 DNA: TGTGCCAGCAGTGACCTCAGCTCCTACAATGAGCAGTTCTTC

clone size: few
V gene: TRBV9
CDR3 length: 15
J gene: TRBJ2-1
D gene: TRBD2
CDR3 protein: CASSLLAGVLDEQFF
CDR3 DNA: TGTGCCAGCAGCTTGTTAGCGGGGGTGCTTGATGAGCAGTTCTTC

clone size: -
V gene: TRBV7-2
CDR3 length: 16
J gene: TRBJ2-1
D gene: -
CDR3 protein: CASSLGPGGADHEQFF
CDR3 DNA: TGTGCCAGCAGCTTAGGTCCGGGGGGCGCAGATCATGAGCAGTTCTTC

clone size: -
V gene: TRBV19
CDR3 length: 16
J gene: TRBJ2-1
D gene: TRBD2
CDR3 protein: CASSIEAGGYYNEQFF
CDR3 DNA: TGTGCCAGTAGTATAGAAGCGGGAGGTTACTACAATGAGCAGTTCTTC

clone size: -
V gene: TRBV30
CDR3 length: 15
J gene: TRBJ1-1
D gene: -
CDR3 protein: CAWSPLDSLNTEAFF
CDR3 DNA: TGTGCCTGGAGTCCATTGGACAGTCTGAACACTGAAGCTTTCTTT

clone size: -
V gene: TRBV7-2
CDR3 length: 15
J gene: TRBJ2-1
D gene: TRBD2
CDR3 protein: CASSLELAPYNEQFF
CDR3 DNA: TGTGCCAGCAGCTTAGAACTAGCGCCATACAATGAGCAGTTCTTC

clone size: -
V gene: TRBV7-2
CDR3 length: 14
J gene: TRBJ2-2
D gene: -
CDR3 protein: CASSFRQDGGELFF
CDR3 DNA: TGTGCCAGCAGCTTCCGGCAGGATGGCGGGGAGCTGTTTTTT

clone size: once
V gene: TRBV27
CDR3 length: 19
J gene: TRBJ2-2
D gene: TRBD2
CDR3 protein: CASSFRTSGREEDTGELFF
CDR3 DNA: TGTGCCAGCAGTTTTCGGACTAGCGGGAGGGAAGAGGACACCGGGGAGCTGTTTTTT

clone size: -
V gene: TRBV29-1
CDR3 length: 13
J gene: TRBJ2-1
D gene: -
CDR3 protein: CSGRADTYNEQFF
CDR3 DNA: TGCAGCGGGAGGGCGGACACTTACAATGAGCAGTTCTTC

clone size: -
V gene: TRBV11-2
CDR3 length: 13
J gene: TRBJ1-1
D gene: -
CDR3 protein: CASSLPTAVGAFF
CDR3 DNA: TGTGCCAGCAGCTTGCCGACAGCGGTAGGAGCTTTCTTT

clone size: -
V gene: TRBV9
CDR3 length: 17
J gene: TRBJ2-1
D gene: TRBD1
CDR3 protein: CASSVARGQGKDNEQFF
CDR3 DNA: TGTGCCAGCAGCGTAGCCCGGGGACAGGGAAAGGACAATGAGCAGTTCTTC

clone size: -
V gene: TRBV7-9
CDR3 length: 15
J gene: TRBJ1-2
D gene: TRBD1
CDR3 protein: CASSIRDRGGYGYTF
CDR3 DNA: TGTGCCAGCAGCATCCGGGACAGGGGAGGCTATGGCTACACCTTC

clone size: -
V gene: TRBV30
CDR3 length: 12
J gene: TRBJ1-2
D gene: -
CDR3 protein: CAWSPSYYGYTF
CDR3 DNA: TGTGCCTGGAGTCCATCCTACTATGGCTACACCTTC

clone size: medium-sized
V gene: TRBV9
CDR3 length: 13
J gene: TRBJ2-1
D gene: -
CDR3 protein: CASSVRQDNEQFF
CDR3 DNA: TGTGCCAGCAGCGTAAGACAGGACAATGAGCAGTTCTTC

clone size: -
V gene: TRBV6-5
CDR3 length: 14
J gene: TRBJ1-4
D gene: -
CDR3 protein: CASSYSGLGEKLFF
CDR3 DNA: TGTGCCAGCAGTTACTCGGGGCTAGGCGAAAAACTGTTTTTT

clone size: few
V gene: TRBV2
CDR3 length: 13
J gene: TRBJ1-2
D gene: -
CDR3 protein: CATIPTGVGGYTF
CDR3 DNA: TGTGCCACCATACCTACAGGTGTGGGTGGCTACACCTTC

clone size: -
V gene: TRBV7-3
CDR3 length: 15
J gene: TRBJ2-5
D gene: TRBD2
CDR3 protein: CASSPRGGGGETQYF
CDR3 DNA: TGTGCCAGCAGCCCGCGGGGGGGCGGAGGGGAGACCCAGTACTTC

clone size: -
V gene: TRBV7-2
CDR3 length: 14
J gene: TRBJ2-7
D gene: TRBD1
CDR3 protein: CASTDRGDLREQYF
CDR3 DNA: TGTGCCAGCACTGACAGGGGAGATTTGCGGGAGCAGTACTTC

clone size: -
V gene: TRBV6-1
CDR3 length: 13
J gene: TRBJ2-1
D gene: -
CDR3 protein: CASSETYLAEQFF
CDR3 DNA: TGTGCCAGCAGTGAAACGTACCTAGCCGAGCAGTTCTTC

clone size: -
V gene: TRBV1
CDR3 length: 16
J gene: TRBJ2-1
D gene: -
CDR3 protein: CTSSQAGTSGRGEQFF
CDR3 DNA: TGCACCAGCAGCCAAGCCGGGACTAGCGGGAGGGGTGAGCAGTTCTTC

clone size: -
V gene: TRBV2
CDR3 length: 15
J gene: TRBJ1-5
D gene: TRBD1
CDR3 protein: CASLPGQGVHQPQHF
CDR3 DNA: TGTGCCAGCCTTCCAGGACAGGGTGTCCATCAGCCCCAGCATTTT